Each of the 20 T cell receptor beta chains below was sequenced from the same sample in a study of OX40 agonist ivuxolimab in advanced cancers. Assay used: immunoSEQ multiplex PCR; TCRdb lists only in-frame clones, some missing. The profile covers tens of thousands of clones, with approximately 89% appearing a single time and 15% to 20% taken by the ten largest. Material: CD4+ or CD8+ T cells sorted from blood, obtained in a trial of the OX40 agonist ivuxolimab. Receptors were obtained from an adult with an advanced solid tumor such as melanoma, head and neck, liver or kidney cancer.

This chain uses TRBV6-5 with TRBJ2-3; D is perhaps TRBD1 or TRBD2 (5 bases each). Per germline, CDR1 MNHEY and CDR2 SVGAGI. This CDR3 region has 15 residues. V lost 5 bases, J lost 6 bases, and 18 bases lay in between. The CDR3 loop is CASSVIGALRDTQYF. CDR3 bases: TGTGCCAGCAGTGTGATCGGGGCCCTGCGCGATACGCAGTATTTT.

V usage is TRBV7-8 and J usage is TRBJ2-7, with a weak D call TRBD2 (5 bases). The CDR3 loop spans 13 amino acids. V was trimmed by 5 bases and J by 4 bases, leaving 12 bases between them. Germline CDR1 SGHVS, CDR2 FQNEAQ. CDR3 loop: CASSPQRKYEQYF. Here the CDR3 DNA reads TGTGCCAGCAGCCCCCAGCGGAAATACGAGCAGTACTTC.

V and J are TRBV7-3 and TRBJ2-1; no reliable D call. Germline CDR1 SGHTA, CDR2 FQGTGA. Trimming removed 5 bases at V and 8 bases at J, with 19 bases between. The CDR3 length is 15 residues. The CDR3 loop reads CASSLVGIPGDEQFF. The CDR3 coding sequence is TGTGCCAGCAGCCTAGTCGGAATCCCTGGTGATGAGCAGTTCTTC.

V usage is TRBV5-6 and J usage is TRBJ1-1, with D maybe TRBD1 (5 bases). This CDR3 has 13 amino acids. Germline loops: CDR1 SGHDT, CDR2 YYEEEE. Trimming took off 7 bases at V and 3 bases at J, with 13 bases between the two ends. The CDR3 spells CASGIGGDTEAFF. The CDR3 DNA follows: TGTGCCAGCGGAATAGGAGGGGACACTGAAGCTTTCTTT.

The J gene is TRBJ1-2, the V gene TRBV2; D is undetermined. Germline CDR1 and CDR2: SNHLY and FYNNEI. Trimming left V 3 bases short and J 2 bases short, with 7 bases between. The CDR3 contains 13 residues. CDR3 region: CASSDRQNYGYTF. CDR3 DNA: TGTGCCAGCAGTGACCGGCAGAACTATGGCTACACCTTC.

A word on this clone: The identical CDR3 is also encoded by other nucleotide sequences in the sample. J is TRBJ2-1 and V is TRBV29-1; D is unclear. The CDR3 runs 11 residues. V was trimmed by 5 bases and J by 4 bases, leaving 6 bases between them. CDR1 and CDR2 (germline): SQVTM, ANQGSEA. In DNA, the CDR3 is TGCAGCGTTCGTCAGTACAATGAGCAGTTCTTC. As protein: CSVRQYNEQFF.

This clone was observed a single time. The chain uses TRBV9 and TRBJ2-3, with D possibly matching TRBD2 (6 bases). The CDR3 is made up of 14 amino acids. Trimming took off 3 bases at V and 6 bases at J, with 14 bases between the two ends. Germline CDR1 reads SGDLS; CDR2 reads YYNGEE. The CDR3 DNA is TGTGCCAGCAGCGGGGGACTGAGGCGGGATACGCAGTATTTT. Its translation: CASSGGLRRDTQYF. The whole variable domain, remainder taken from reference TRBV9 and TRBJ2-3, is DSGVTQTPKHLITATGQRVTLRCSPRSGDLSVYWYQQSLDQGLQFLIQYYNGEERAKGNILERFSAQQFPDLHSELNLSSLELGDSALYFCASSGGLRRDTQYFGPGTRLTVL.

V is TRBV6-6 and J is TRBJ1-1, with TRBD1 as a possible D gene (5 bases). The CDR3 has 16 residues. V gave up 0 bases and J gave up 0 bases, with 11 bases separating them. From germline, CDR1 is MNHNY and CDR2 SVGAGI (reference sequence). DNA of the CDR3: TGTGCCAGCAGTTACTCGGTGACAGACCTGAACACTGAAGCTTTCTTT. This encodes CASSYSVTDLNTEAFF.

This rearrangement joins TRBV7-8 to TRBJ1-4, with D unclear. This CDR3 region has 14 residues. Germline CDR1 SGHVS, CDR2 FQNEAQ. V was shortened by 1 base and J by 5 bases, with 8 bases between the two germline ends. The CDR3 DNA is TGTGCCAGCAGCTTAGGCCAGTTAAATGAAAAACTGTTTTTT. Translation gives CASSLGQLNEKLFF. The variable domain in full, completed from reference TRBV7-8 and TRBJ1-4, reads GAGVSQSPRYKVAKRGQDVALRCDPISGHVSLFWYQQALGQGPEFLTYFQNEAQLDKSGLPSDRFFAERPEGSVSTLKIQRTQQEDSAVYLCASSLGQLNEKLFFGSGTQLSVL.

The chain uses TRBV28 and TRBJ2-2; 7 bases fit TRBD2. The CDR3 totals 14 residues. The germline gives CDR1 MDHEN, CDR2 SYDVKM. V lost 3 bases and J lost 7; bases outside the gene matches: 5. CDR3: CASSFLAGDGELFF. CDR3 nucleotides: TGTGCCAGCAGTTTCCTCGCGGGGGACGGGGAGCTGTTTTTT.

This chain links TRBV10-1 with TRBJ1-2; D is uncertain. The germline V gene has CDR1 WNHNN and CDR2 SYGVQD (reference sequence). CDR3 size: 13 residues. The V end lost 2 bases, the J end lost 6 bases, and 10 bases lay between the germline ends. This CDR3 reads CASSETQGDGYTF. The CDR3 DNA follows: TGCGCCAGCAGTGAGACCCAAGGAGATGGCTACACCTTC.

The CDR3 DNA is TGTGCCACCAGCATGGAACTAGCGGGAGACGGAAACGAGCAGTACTTC. It translates to CATSMELAGDGNEQYF. The V call is TRBV15, the J call TRBJ2-7; 11 bases match TRBD2. Germline CDR1 and CDR2: LNHNV and YYDKDF (reference sequence). This CDR3 has 16 residues. V trimming: 4 bases; J trimming: 5 bases; junction bases outside the gene matches: 10.

The chain employs TRBV5-6 and TRBJ2-1, with D unresolved. With 2 bases removed from V and 9 bases from J, the gap between germline ends came to 9 bases. This CDR3 has 12 amino acids. Germline V CDR1 and CDR2: SGHDT, YYEEEE. The CDR3: CASSLTGGEQFF. CDR3 nucleotide sequence: TGTGCCAGCAGCTTAACTGGTGGTGAGCAGTTCTTC.

The V and J genes are TRBV7-9 and TRBJ1-5; 7 bases are a match to TRBD1. Germline CDR1 is SEHNR and CDR2 is FQNEAQ (reference sequence). V dropped 1 base and J dropped 5; count of bases not matched to a gene: 2. The CDR3 is 14 amino acids. CDR3 DNA: TGTGCCAGCAGCTTAGGAGGGGGCGATCAGCCCCAGCATTTT. Amino acid sequence: CASSLGGGDQPQHF.

The genes are TRBV4-3 and TRBJ2-7, with a possible D match to TRBD2 (5 bases). From germline, CDR1 is LGHNA and CDR2 YSLEER. CDR3 length equals 13 residues. V was clipped by 0 bases and J by 7 bases, with 10 bases between them. The CDR3 region has the DNA TGCGCCAGCAGCCAAGATCCGGGGTGGGAGCAGTACTTC. This codes for CASSQDPGWEQYF.

V gene TRBV25-1 combines with J gene TRBJ1-1; a weak D match, TRBD1 (6 bases). From germline, CDR1 is MGHDK and CDR2 SYGVNS. Trimming left V 1 base short and J 1 base short, with 10 bases between. The length of the CDR3 is 15 residues. The CDR3 protein is CASSESQGWNTEAFF. DNA of the CDR3: TGTGCCAGCAGTGAATCTCAGGGGTGGAACACTGAAGCTTTCTTT. Supplemented by reference TRBV25-1 and TRBJ1-1, the full variable domain reads EADIYQTPRYLVIGTGKKITLECSQTMGHDKMYWYQQDPGMELHLIHYSYGVNSTEKGDLSSESTVSRIRTEHFPLTLESARPSHTSQYLCASSESQGWNTEAFFGQGTRLTVV.

The chain links TRBV28 to TRBJ1-3; no reliable D call. The CDR3 is 17 residues long. CDR1 is MDHEN, CDR2 SYDVKM, per germline. The V gene lost 3 bases and the J gene lost 0 bases, with 15 bases spanning the gap. CDR3 region: CASSFEVIPFSGNTIYF. CDR3 DNA sequence: TGTGCCAGCAGTTTTGAGGTTATACCCTTCTCTGGAAACACCATATATTTT.

CDR3 sequence: CASSLGGDGGNTIYF. Here the CDR3 DNA reads TGTGCCAGCAGCTTAGGAGGGGACGGTGGAAACACCATATATTTT. This chain joins TRBV7-9 and TRBJ1-3, with D perhaps matching TRBD1 (5 bases). The CDR3 is made up of 15 amino acids. V shed 1 base and J shed 3 bases, with 10 bases lying between them. Germline values: CDR1 SEHNR, CDR2 FQNEAQ (reference sequence).

This clone was counted between two and nine times. The V and J genes are TRBV6-4 and TRBJ1-1, with D hard to call. Trimming left V 3 bases short and J 5 bases short, with 10 bases between. This CDR3 contains 13 residues. Germline CDR1 MRHNA, CDR2 SNTAGT. CDR3 residues: CASSEAPGTEAFF. In nucleotides, the CDR3 is TGTGCCAGCAGTGAGGCCCCTGGGACTGAAGCTTTCTTT.

The chain has TRBV6-6 and TRBJ2-1; D gene ambiguous. Germline assignment: CDR1 MNHNY and CDR2 SVGAGI (reference sequence). The germline V and J ends were trimmed by 0 bases and 8 bases, with 14 bases remaining between them. The CDR3 totals 15 residues. The CDR3 reads CASSYSRGVGDEQFF. In DNA, the CDR3 is TGTGCCAGCAGTTACTCTCGCGGAGTCGGAGATGAGCAGTTCTTC.